This TCR beta chain stems from a study of OX40 agonist ivuxolimab in advanced cancers. Study-wide background: Recorded diagnoses for dose-escalation patients were hepatocellular carcinoma, melanoma, renal cell or head and neck cancer. Study-level findings and limits: Still undetermined is the antigen specificity of the expanded peripheral T cells. The authors also found low normalized T-cell clonal expansion in some nonresponders. Clonal expansion by week 6 occurred in CD4+ and CD8+ blood T cells (at 0.1 to 3.0 mg/kg).

V lost 2 bases and J lost 3, with 5 bases in between. The CDR3 length is 13 residues. Germline CDR1 is KGHSH and CDR2 is LQKENI. Assay used: immunoSEQ multiplex PCR; TCRdb lists only in-frame clones, some missing. The sample lists roughly 48,000 clones, about 85% seen once, with 9% to 10% in the top ten. On this clone itself: Its antigen is unidentified.

The TCR sequence derives from an adult with an advanced solid tumor such as melanoma, head and neck, liver or kidney cancer. Sequenced material: CD4+ or CD8+ T cells sorted from blood, taken in a trial of the OX40 agonist ivuxolimab. The chain is built from TRBV18 and TRBJ1-3; D is unclear. The CDR3 loop is CASSPNDGNTIYF. The CDR3 nucleotides read TGTGCCAGCTCACCAAACGATGGAAACACCATATATTTT.